The 27 T cell receptor beta chains in this list originate from one sample, sequenced in a study of T cells after yellow fever vaccination. TCRdb redid the calling of the 5' RACE reads with MiXCR, one entry per CDR3 protein. This table holds roughly 170,000 distinct CDR3 sequences, about a tenth found once. Sequencing used CD8+ T cells sorted from PBMCs, obtained 45 days after the yellow fever booster vaccination. The source of these receptors is a young man who received the YFV17D yellow fever vaccine.

There are a few counts of this clonotype. The rearrangement joins TRBV7-6 to TRBJ2-7; TRBD1 matches 9 bases. The length of the CDR3 is 14 residues. Germline V gene lookup returns CDR1 SGHVS and CDR2 FNYEAQ. Trimming at V came to 5 bases and at J to 6 bases, leaving 8 bases not matched to a gene. The CDR3 reads CASSDRDRVSEQYV. The DNA for the CDR3 is TGTGCCAGCAGCGACCGGGACAGGGTTTCCGAGCAGTACGTC.

This clonotype turned up a few times. The chain employs TRBV9 and TRBJ2-3; D is possibly TRBD1 (5 bases). Germline V gene sequence: CDR1 SGDLS, CDR2 YYNGEE. The V gene lost 0 bases and the J gene lost 4 bases, with 6 bases spanning the gap. There are 13 residues in the CDR3. This chain's CDR3 is CASSVVGADTQYF. CDR3 bases: TGTGCCAGCAGCGTAGTAGGGGCAGATACGCAGTATTTT.

The V call is TRBV28, the J call TRBJ2-1; D is ambiguous. This CDR3 has 14 amino acids. Trimming removed 7 bases at V and 7 bases at J, with 17 bases between. Germline V gene lookup returns CDR1 MDHEN and CDR2 SYDVKM. CDR3 amino acids: CASTLSLLGNEQFF. CDR3 sequence (DNA): TGTGCCAGCACCCTTTCTCTCCTGGGGAATGAGCAGTTCTTC.

The chain is built from TRBV10-3 and TRBJ2-2, with 7 bases fitting TRBD2. Looked up from germline, CDR1 is ENHRY and CDR2 is SYGVKD. V lost 7 bases, J lost 6 bases, and 2 bases stayed unmatched. The CDR3 is made up of 12 amino acids. The CDR3 DNA reads TGTGCCATCAAGCGGGGAGCCGGGGAGCTGTTTTTT. Its protein is CAIKRGAGELFF.

The rearrangement links TRBV15 to TRBJ2-7; D may be TRBD1 (5 bases). Trimming removed 0 bases at V and 0 bases at J, with 12 bases between. This CDR3 has 16 amino acids. Germline-derived CDR1 and CDR2 are LNHNV and YYDKDF (reference sequence). The CDR3 here is CATSRDRADSSYEQYF. Here the CDR3 DNA reads TGTGCCACCAGCAGAGACAGGGCCGATAGCTCCTACGAGCAGTACTTC.

This clonotype has at least ten counts. The gene calls are TRBV5-1 and TRBJ1-1; TRBD1 matches at 7 bases. This CDR3 is 15 amino acids long. J was trimmed by 5 bases and V by 0 bases; bases with no gene match: 7. The germline V gene encodes CDR1 SGHRS and CDR2 YFSETQ. CDR3 in DNA: TGCGCCAGCAGCTTGGGGGACAGAGAAGTGACTGAAGCTTTCTTT. It translates to CASSLGDREVTEAFF.

This clonotype has a count of ten or more. The rearrangement joins TRBV4-3 to TRBJ2-2; D unclear. Germline V gives CDR1 LGHNA, CDR2 YSLEER. V dropped 0 bases and J dropped 3 bases, with 5 bases sitting between them. The length of the CDR3 is 14 residues. Here the CDR3 reads CASSQDLYTGELFF. CDR3 nucleotide sequence: TGCGCCAGCAGCCAAGATTTGTACACCGGGGAGCTGTTTTTT.

V is TRBV3-1 and J is TRBJ1-1; tentative D call: TRBD1 (5 bases). Germline V gene lookup returns CDR1 LGHDT and CDR2 YNNKEL (reference sequence). This CDR3 has 15 amino acids. V was cut by 4 bases and J by 1 base, with 13 bases left in between. The CDR3 DNA follows: TGTGCCAGCAGCCCTGCAGGGAATTGGAACACTGAAGCTTTCTTT. It translates to CASSPAGNWNTEAFF. The full variable domain, completed using reference TRBV3-1 and TRBJ1-1, is DTAVSQTPKYLVTQMGNDKSIKCEQNLGHDTMYWYKQDSKKFLKIMFSYNNKELIINETVPNRFSPKSPDKAHLNLHINSLELGDSAVYFCASSPAGNWNTEAFFGQGTRLTVV.

The V call is TRBV7-9, the J call TRBJ2-1; 9 bases fit TRBD2. The CDR3 spans 15 residues. V shed 2 bases, J shed 6 bases, and the junction held 5 bases outside the gene matches. CDR1 and CDR2 (germline): SEHNR, FQNEAQ (reference sequence). CDR3 protein: CASSLTAGGPNEQFF. The CDR3 DNA reads TGTGCCAGCAGCTTAACAGCGGGGGGCCCCAATGAGCAGTTCTTC. The entire variable domain, with the rest obtained from reference TRBV7-9 and TRBJ2-1, is as follows: DTGVSQNPRHKITKRGQNVTFRCDPISEHNRLYWYRQTLGQGPEFLTYFQNEAQLEKSRLLSDRFSAERPKGSFSTLEIQRTEQGDSAMYLCASSLTAGGPNEQFFGPGTRLTVL.

The rearrangement links TRBV12-3 or TRBV12-4 to TRBJ2-3, with D uncertain. The CDR3 length is 11 residues. V dropped 8 bases and J dropped 8 bases, with 11 bases sitting between them. The CDR3 reads CASSFGSTQYF. Written as DNA, the CDR3 is TGTGCCAGCTCTTTCGGCTCTACGCAGTATTTT.

The chain links TRBV4-1 to TRBJ1-4; 8 positions match TRBD1. The germline gives CDR1 MGHRA, CDR2 YSYEKL. The J segment lost 0 bases and the V segment lost 4 bases, leaving 7 bases of the junction unmatched. The CDR3 covers 17 residues. The CDR3 here is CASSPTTQGATNEKLFF. As DNA, the CDR3 is TGCGCCAGCAGCCCGACTACACAGGGGGCAACTAATGAAAAACTGTTTTTT.

This clonotype was counted between two and nine times. This CDR3 is CASNERGAQGELFF. The CDR3 nucleotides read TGTGCCAGCAACGAGAGGGGGGCGCAGGGGGAGCTGTTTTTT. The chain carries TRBV13 and TRBJ2-2; the D gene could be TRBD1 or TRBD2 (6 bases each). Per the germline V gene, CDR1 is PRHDT and CDR2 is FYEKMQ (reference sequence). The length of the CDR3 is 14 residues. Trimming took 7 bases from V and 8 from J, leaving 17 bases between them.

V is TRBV12-3 or TRBV12-4 and J is TRBJ2-1, with TRBD1 as a possible D gene (6 bases). The CDR3 runs to 15 residues. V lost 4 bases, J lost 5 bases, and 15 bases lay in between. In DNA, the CDR3 is TGTGCCAGCAGTTGGGGGCGAGGAAGGGACAATGAGCAGTTCTTC. This codes for CASSWGRGRDNEQFF.

The CDR3 DNA sequence: TGTGCCAGCAGCCCCCTTCGACAGTACGAGCAGTACTTC. Translating it yields CASSPLRQYEQYF. This chain connects TRBV7-2 to TRBJ2-7; TRBD1 is a possible D gene (5 bases). V lost 5 bases to trimming and J lost 4 bases, with 12 bases between them. The germline V gene encodes CDR1 SGHTA and CDR2 FQGNSA. CDR3 size: 13 residues.

This clonotype appeared a few times. The V and J genes are TRBV7-6 and TRBJ2-2; 8 bases are a match to TRBD2. The CDR3 contains 18 residues. Germline V gene sequence: CDR1 SGHVS, CDR2 FNYEAQ. The J segment lost 0 bases and the V segment lost 5 bases, leaving 11 bases of the junction unmatched. CDR3 sequence: CASSPRMRGAANTGELFF. The CDR3 DNA sequence: TGTGCCAGCAGCCCCCGAATGCGGGGGGCCGCGAACACCGGGGAGCTGTTTTTT.

This clonotype appeared a few times. V usage is TRBV20-1 and J usage is TRBJ1-3; D unclear. The V end lost 3 bases, the J end lost 0 bases, and 15 bases lay between the germline ends. Germline V gene sequence: CDR1 DFQATT, CDR2 SNEGSKA (reference sequence). The CDR3 loop spans 16 amino acids. CDR3: CSARIGPQLSGNTIYF. For the CDR3, the DNA is TGCAGTGCTAGGATAGGGCCCCAACTCTCTGGAAACACCATATATTTT.

This clonotype was seen repeatedly, ten times or more. The chain joins TRBV2 to TRBJ2-1; 9 positions match TRBD2. V gave up 8 bases and J gave up 6 bases; unmatched junction bases: 11. This CDR3 has 15 amino acids. The germline V gene has CDR1 SNHLY and CDR2 FYNNEI. The CDR3 DNA sequence: TGTGCCAGCGACAGGCCGGGACTAGCCTTCAATGAGCAGTTCTTC. This codes for CASDRPGLAFNEQFF.

In its sample, this clonotype was seen a few times. The chain links TRBV6-6 to TRBJ1-2; D uncertain. The germline CDR1 and CDR2 sequences are MNHNY and SVGAGI (reference sequence). Trimming cost V 0 bases and J 6 bases, with 20 bases left between them. The CDR3 extends over 17 amino acids. The CDR3 DNA follows: TGTGCCAGCAGTTACTCGAGGATAGGACGAGACTCTAATGGCTACACCTTC. It yields the protein CASSYSRIGRDSNGYTF.

The table lists this clonotype with a few counts. The rearrangement uses TRBV6-2 or TRBV6-3 and TRBJ1-6, with no clear D. The CDR3 has 16 residues. With 6 bases removed from V and 5 bases from J, the gap between germline ends came to 17 bases. Germline V gene lookup returns CDR1 MNHEY and CDR2 SVGEGT. The CDR3 spells CASRQGTERDNSPLHF. The DNA of the CDR3 is TGTGCCAGCAGACAAGGAACGGAGCGAGATAATTCACCCCTCCACTTT.

The chain employs TRBV11-2 and TRBJ2-5; TRBD2 is a possible D gene (5 bases). Trimming left V 5 bases short and J 5 bases short, with 18 bases between. The CDR3 contains 15 residues. Germline V CDR1 and CDR2: SGHAT, FQNNGV. Written as DNA, the CDR3 is TGTGCCAGCAGCCCCCCCAACGGGGTGCGGGAGACCCAGTACTTC. Protein product: CASSPPNGVRETQYF.

V gene TRBV7-9 combines with J gene TRBJ2-5; maybe TRBD2 (5 bases). Per germline, CDR1 SEHNR and CDR2 FQNEAQ (reference sequence). V dropped 5 bases and J dropped 2 bases, with 15 bases sitting between them. This CDR3 region has 15 residues. This chain's CDR3 is CASSPFLPGQETQYF. The CDR3 bases are TGTGCCAGCAGCCCTTTTCTTCCGGGACAAGAGACCCAGTACTTC.

Only a few counts were recorded for this clonotype. J is TRBJ2-3 and V is TRBV7-9; possible D gene TRBD1, 5 bases. Germline V gene sequence: CDR1 SEHNR, CDR2 FQNEAQ (reference sequence). The CDR3 is 15 residues long. The germline V and J ends were trimmed by 3 bases and 3 bases, with 13 bases remaining between them. The CDR3 loop is CASSFQGTGTDTQYF. The CDR3, as DNA: TGTGCCAGCAGCTTTCAGGGTACCGGGACAGATACGCAGTATTTT.

This clonotype was detected a few times. The chain recombines TRBV20-1 with TRBJ2-3, with 13 bases matching TRBD2. The CDR3 sequence is 15 residues long. V was pared by 4 bases and J by 5 bases, with 6 bases of the junction left unmatched. The germline V gene has CDR1 DFQATT and CDR2 SNEGSKA (reference sequence). The DNA for the CDR3 is TGCAGTGCTACGGGACTAGCGGGGCAAATAGATACGCAGTATTTT. Translated: CSATGLAGQIDTQYF.

This clonotype was counted many times. The rearrangement uses TRBV7-9 and TRBJ2-1; 7 nucleotides align to TRBD2. The germline CDR1 and CDR2 sequences are SEHNR and FQNEAQ (reference sequence). The CDR3 runs 13 residues. V was clipped by 4 bases and J by 8 bases; unmatched bases: 5. CDR3 protein: CASSSGLIDEQFF. The CDR3 DNA sequence: TGTGCCAGCAGCTCGGGACTAATAGATGAGCAGTTCTTC.

V is TRBV4-2 and J is TRBJ1-1; tentatively, D is TRBD1 (6 bases). V lost 4 bases to trimming and J lost 0 bases, with 18 bases between them. CDR1 LGHNA and CDR2 YNFKEQ come from the germline V gene. This CDR3 is 17 amino acids long. The CDR3 is CASSLSTGTYMNTEAFF. As DNA, the CDR3 is TGTGCCAGCAGCCTTTCGACAGGAACCTATATGAACACTGAAGCTTTCTTT.

V is TRBV16 and J is TRBJ2-4, with D perhaps matching TRBD2 (6 bases). Germline lookup yields CDR1 KGHSY and CDR2 FQNENV. This CDR3 is 16 amino acids long. Trimming left V 0 bases short and J 0 bases short, with 9 bases between. CDR3 in amino acids: CASSQSPGLAKNIQYF. CDR3 sequence (DNA): TGTGCCAGCAGCCAATCTCCGGGACTAGCCAAAAACATTCAGTACTTC.

V gene TRBV7-2 combines with J gene TRBJ2-3; 9 bases are a match to TRBD2. This CDR3 comprises 15 residues. Germline trimming cut 2 bases from V and 0 bases from J; bases unmatched to any gene: 0. Germline-derived CDR1 and CDR2 are SGHTA and FQGNSA. The CDR3 reads CASSLLAGSTDTQYF. The CDR3 region has the DNA TGTGCCAGCAGCTTACTAGCGGGGAGCACAGATACGCAGTATTTT.